This T cell receptor beta chain was obtained from a study of Graves' ophthalmopathy and Graves' hyperthyroidism. This clonotype was picked up one time. Amplification targeted the TCR beta CDR3 regions, with RNA transcripts as the source material. The library came from an HTBI-primed first-round RT-PCR and a second-round multiplex PCR. TCRdb reprocessed the multiplex PCR reads via MiXCR and lists one record per CDR3 protein. The sample has about 1.2 million distinct CDR3 sequences, 35% to 40% seen once. The receptor was derived from an adult man with Graves' hyperthyroidism. Sequencing input: peripheral blood or thyroid tissue (not recorded which).

The CDR3 DNA reads as TGTGCCAGCAGCTTCACGGGGGGGAGTAGCACTGAAGCTTTCTTT. It specifies CASSFTGGSSTEAFF. The rearrangement joins TRBV7-2 to TRBJ1-1; perhaps TRBD1 as D (5 bases). V was clipped by 3 bases and J by 4 bases, with 15 bases between them. From germline, CDR1 is SGHTA and CDR2 FQGNSA. This CDR3 contains 15 residues.